This T cell receptor beta chain was profiled in a study of cytomegalovirus exposure and HLA in healthy donors (dated by TCRdb to about 2017). General notes on the study: In an earlier analysis of approximately 500 of the donors, approximately 260 Gb of sequence data and 120 million or so unique TCR beta sequences from roughly 180 million T cells were reported. Donor age, sex, ethnicity and CMV serostatus were collected together with the repertoire data. Of the 350 to 450 genotyped donors, 81% were placed in the genetic ancestry cluster associated with self-reported Caucasian donors. An earlier analysis of some 600 of the donors applied high-throughput TCR beta sequencing to assess whether each TCR beta V gene segment acted as functional or pseudogenic. In addition to the first cohort of hundreds of subjects, a separate validation cohort of 120 different subjects was used. The later analysis used no new phenotypic data to find candidate immune exposures, relying instead on TCR beta sequences and their occurrence across donors. An early release that covered roughly 600 HLA-typed donors contained 300 to 350 gigabases of sequencing data and about 84 million unique TCR sequences. The number of donors typed differed by locus, with 629-630 for A, B, C, DRB1 and DQB1, roughly 520 for DQA1, 606 for DPA1, and some 440 for DPB1. All discovery cohort repertoires had been generated on a single sequencing platform. To predict cytomegalovirus infection status, the study brought together high-throughput TCR immunosequencing, statistical association of individual TCRs with disease status, and machine learning. HLA typing covered class I and class II loci at four-digit resolution. In a later genetic analysis, genome-wide SNP genotypes for 398 of the 666 donors were used, and that subset was treated as a discovery cohort. Among roughly 400 genotyped donors of the cohort, an average of around 240,000 unique TCR beta nucleotide sequences was sequenced per donor, of which roughly 17% were non-productive. The study was designed to test whether signatures of past pathogen exposure could be identified by cataloging public T cell receptors. The study used immunosequencing to profile the T cell repertoires of hundreds of subjects and linked those repertoires to cytomegalovirus serostatus. A later analysis re-analyzed previously published TCR beta repertoires from roughly 600 donors and added high-resolution HLA genotyping to study TCR occurrence patterns. Four or five DR-DQ haplotypes were handled as single units for association and clustering because linkage in the cohort was strong.

The cohort comprised some 730 healthy bone marrow donors. At the time of sampling, every cohort member was nominally healthy, though immune exposures that went unrecorded were likely present. The donor was CMV seronegative and was included in the group of a few hundred seronegative cohort members. A peripheral blood sample was provided by each donor, and peripheral blood mononuclear cells were used for TCR beta sequencing. Genomic DNA was extracted from the blood cell samples with the Qiagen DNeasy Blood Extraction Kit. Of note for this clone: Its antigen is not yet known.

General study outcomes and caveats: While some public TCRs were present in many individuals, most TCR sequences turned up only very rarely across donors. Linkage disequilibrium might explain the correlated functional status among segregating V segments, but an unknown experimental factor could not be excluded. The sequencing pipeline was judged likely to have produced a cluster of highly shared sequence variants as a technical artifact. The classifier was reported to diagnose cytomegalovirus status with high specificity and sensitivity in both the original and validation cohorts. Because the 87-base-pair reads could not distinguish some IMGT-functional V segments, including TRBV6-2 and TRBV6-3, those segments were excluded. A later genetic analysis reported fewer N-insertions in productive TCRs among donors in an Asian-associated ancestry cluster than the roughly 700-donor mean. In an earlier analysis of some 640 of the donors, most TCR beta V segments were observed in productive rearrangements about 90% or about 30% of the time, broadly matching IMGT annotations. A further reported finding was that TCR beta sequences accurately predicted the HLA-A and HLA-B alleles for most subjects in the first cohort. Three of the identified cytomegalovirus-associated TCR beta chains were confirmed in vitro to be specific for cytomegalovirus antigens. Roughly uniform sequencing depth across donors was assumed in presence/absence analyses, although this assumption may not hold. According to the authors, the approach could potentially be generalized to other disease states and immunological phenotypes. Roughly 17 rarely observed V segments, including chromosome 9 orphons, were excluded from the earlier analysis of a few hundred of the donors because counts were too low. Specific HLA alleles were associated with 15,000 to 20,000 TCR beta sequences at a false discovery rate of 0.05 in a later analysis. When HLA alleles, especially DR and DQ, strongly co-occurred, attributing TCR associations to individual alleles was difficult. CMV serostatus was the only immune exposure information available for the cohort. This cohort had only TCR beta chains sequenced, and the lack of alpha or paired-chain data limited which features could be detected. In a later genetic analysis, a missense DCLRE1C variant was associated with V-gene and J-gene trimming of TCR beta chains, and the association was replicated in an independent cohort. Because some donors lacked HLA typing at each locus, the association tests relied only on the typed subset. A total of 164 TCR beta chains were listed by the study as associated with cytomegalovirus. In a later analysis, most CMV-associated TCR beta chains were found to appear HLA-restricted, with HLA associations seemingly driven largely by CMV exposure. In a later analysis, several top co-occurrence clusters were reported to appear linked to parvovirus B19, influenza, CMV and Epstein-Barr virus. A later analysis found that TCR association rates varied across HLA loci, with DRB1 alleles showing the most associated TCRs and HLA-C alleles the fewest. Compared with equally common non-associated chains, HLA-associated TCR beta chains in a later analysis were more clonally expanded and had lower generation probabilities.

Library preparation employed the immunoSEQ multiplex PCR assay. A mixture of 60 forward primers for TCR Vbeta segments and 13 reverse primers for TCR Jbeta segments was used in the multiplex PCR. A multiplex PCR assay on genomic DNA amplified the CDR3 region of rearranged TCR beta genes. The Illumina HiSeq System was used to sequence the amplified TCR beta libraries as 87-base-pair reads. The original pipeline was this. A later analysis tallied 80 million to 95 million unique TCR beta chains across the 666 repertoires, and approximately 11 million of those chains were shared by two or more donors. A nearest-neighbor algorithm error-corrected the raw reads and collapsed the reads into unique sequences, merging closely related sequences to remove PCR and sequencing errors. Alignment of CDR3 sequences to IMGT reference sequences was used to assign V, D and J gene segments. For a sequence to be retained, a match of at least six nucleotides was required to both a V gene segment and a J gene segment. A rearrangement counted as productive if the CDR3 had no stop codons and remained in frame with V and J, and every other rearrangement counted as non-productive. Following IMGT convention, CDR3 was defined as the stretch from the second conserved V-encoded cysteine to the conserved J-encoded phenylalanine. The earlier analysis of 587 of the donors excluded sequences that lacked an unambiguous match to a single V gene segment. In an earlier analysis of some 590 of the donors, a V segment was called functional when productive rearrangements were above 56.7%, and segregating when the standard deviation between donors exceeded 5%. A statistical classification framework was developed to diagnose cytomegalovirus status using the catalog of TCR beta chain sequences. V and J gene assignment, in a later analysis, came from comparing TCR nucleotide sequences with IMGT/GENE-DB human TR gene sequences. Using the TCRdist pipeline, a later analysis assigned CDR3 sequences along with most-parsimonious VDJ recombination scenarios. In a later analysis, each TCR beta chain was defined by its CDR3 amino acid sequence together with its V-gene family, and reads lacking a unique V-gene family were excluded. In a later analysis, approximately 590 highly shared, low-generation-probability nucleotide sequences were removed to address suspected cross-contamination and a sequencing artifact. For each public chain, a later analysis derived a clonal expansion index from normalized ranks of inferred template counts within each repertoire. In a later analysis, generation probabilities were computed using a VDJ recombination model fitted to out-of-frame rearrangements, and the results were checked against IGoR. In a later analysis, hypergeometric tests were used to score TCR-TCR, TCR-HLA and TCR-CMV co-occurrence, with a repertoire-size bias correction applied to TCR pairs. False discovery rates were estimated in a later analysis by permuting HLA or CMV assignments 20 times. In a later analysis, co-occurring TCRs were grouped with DBSCAN, and TCRdist sequence similarity was added when clustering was performed within HLA-allele-positive subsets. Co-occurrence clustering excluded repertoires with fewer than 30,000 or more than 120,000 public chains, plus five with anomalous nucleotide sharing. Entries here come from immuneACCESS through TCRdb and include only in-frame sequences with V and J called. Some clones fail to appear in such tables; in the studies checked, an unresolved V gene covers under half of the shortfall, and the cause of the remainder is unknown. V, J and clone size reflect that table, while D and trimming were determined from the DNA. The sample's own table lists 60,000 to 100,000 clones. The biggest ten clones account for about 4.6% of the sample.

The CDR1 and CDR2 encoded by the germline V gene (reference sequence) are SEHNR and FQNEAQ. Cut back by 2 bases and 7 bases, the V and J ends lie 5 bases apart. The CDR3 contains 11 residues, cysteine and phenylalanine counted. Just CDR3 DNA is preserved here, 33 bases in frame from base 1. The rearrangement combines TRBV7-9 with TRBJ1-1; the D gene remains uncertain. The sequence derives from a man aged 25-45 years in good health and CMV-seronegative. The sequenced material came from PBMCs. DNA sequence: TGTGCCAGCAGCTTATCCAGTGAAGCTTTCTTT. Its amino acids are CASSLSSEAFF.